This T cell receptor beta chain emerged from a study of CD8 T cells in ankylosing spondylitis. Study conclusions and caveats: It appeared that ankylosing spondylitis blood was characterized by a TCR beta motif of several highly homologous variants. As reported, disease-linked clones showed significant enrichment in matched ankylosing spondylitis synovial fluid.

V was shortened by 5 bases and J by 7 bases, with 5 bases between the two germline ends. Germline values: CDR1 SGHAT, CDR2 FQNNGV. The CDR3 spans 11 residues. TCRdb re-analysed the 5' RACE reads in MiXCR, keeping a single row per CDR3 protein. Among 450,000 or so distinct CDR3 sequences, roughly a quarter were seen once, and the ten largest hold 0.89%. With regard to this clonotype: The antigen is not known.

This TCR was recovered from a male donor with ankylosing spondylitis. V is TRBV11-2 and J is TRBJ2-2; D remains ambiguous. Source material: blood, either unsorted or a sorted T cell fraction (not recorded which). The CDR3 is CASSVVGELFF. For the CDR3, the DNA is TGTGCCAGCAGCGTGGTCGGGGAGCTGTTTTTT.